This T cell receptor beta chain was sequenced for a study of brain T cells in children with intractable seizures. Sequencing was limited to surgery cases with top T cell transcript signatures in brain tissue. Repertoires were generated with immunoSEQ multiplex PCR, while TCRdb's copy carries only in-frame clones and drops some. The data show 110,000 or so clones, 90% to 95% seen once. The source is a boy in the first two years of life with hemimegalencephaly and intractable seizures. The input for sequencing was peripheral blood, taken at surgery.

The CDR3 reads CASSRNLLSGSDEQYF. The DNA of the CDR3 is TGTGCCAGCAGCCGGAATCTTCTCAGCGGGAGCGACGAGCAGTACTTC. This chain uses TRBV3-1 (or the pseudogene TRBV3-2) with TRBJ2-7; 8 bases match TRBD2. V gave up 4 bases and J gave up 5 bases; unmatched junction bases: 13. Looked up from germline, CDR1 is LGHDT and CDR2 is YNNKEL (reference sequence). This CDR3 has 16 residues.